The 23 T cell receptor beta chains presented below share a single source sample, sequenced in a study of blood T cells in healthy people across ages. A sample-barcoded 5' primer and a J-beta primer mix were used in a second PCR of roughly 7 to 11 cycles. TCRdb independently ran MiXCR on the 5' RACE reads; one entry per CDR3 protein. The sample has about 1.4 million distinct CDR3 sequences; approximately 60% are singletons. The sequencing sample was made of blood. Every receptor here comes from a man aged 18 to 29 in good health.

The CDR3 coding sequence is TGTGCCAGCAGCCCAAGATTTGGGACAGGGTTTTATGGCTACACCTTC. Translated, it gives CASSPRFGTGFYGYTF. The chain employs TRBV7-9 and TRBJ1-2; 9 bases agree with TRBD1. Losses at the gene ends were 5 bases for V and 5 bases for J; bases not matched to a gene: 12. Germline V gene sequence: CDR1 SEHNR, CDR2 FQNEAQ (reference sequence). This CDR3 has 16 amino acids.

The V call is TRBV7-2, the J call TRBJ2-5; TRBD2 aligns across 12 bases. J lost 5 bases, V lost 1 base, and 5 bases had no gene match. The V gene's germline CDR1 is SGHTA and CDR2 FQGNSA. CDR3 size: 16 residues. The CDR3 here is CASSLVTSGSSETQYF. Here the CDR3 DNA reads TGTGCCAGCAGCTTAGTGACTAGCGGGAGCTCTGAGACCCAGTACTTC.

This chain links TRBV4-1 with TRBJ1-5; possibly TRBD1 for D (6 bases). This CDR3 spans 17 amino acids. The V end lost 4 bases, the J end lost 0 bases, and 16 bases lay between the germline ends. Germline assignment: CDR1 MGHRA and CDR2 YSYEKL. The CDR3 spells CASSPTQGGISNQPQHF. DNA for the CDR3: TGCGCCAGCAGCCCGACCCAAGGGGGGATTAGCAATCAGCCCCAGCATTTT.

The chain is built from TRBV15 and TRBJ2-2; D perhaps matches TRBD2 (6 bases). The germline gives CDR1 LNHNV, CDR2 YYDKDF (reference sequence). This CDR3 has 14 amino acids. V was shortened by 5 bases and J by 8 bases, with 15 bases between the two germline ends. The CDR3 loop reads CATSVREVVGELFF. The CDR3 coding sequence is TGTGCCACCAGCGTCAGGGAGGTGGTTGGGGAGCTGTTTTTT.

V and J are TRBV27 and TRBJ1-2, with 7 bases that match TRBD1. The CDR3 sequence is 13 residues long. The ends lost 5 bases at V and 6 bases at J; junction bases unmatched: 6. Germline assignment: CDR1 MNHEY and CDR2 SMNVEV (reference sequence). Here the CDR3 DNA reads TGTGCCAGCAGTGGACAGGAGTTGGATGGCTACACCTTC. This translates into CASSGQELDGYTF.

This clonotype was recorded a few times. The genes are TRBV7-2 and TRBJ2-1, with D perhaps TRBD1 or TRBD2 (5 bases each). CDR3 length: 13 amino acids. Trimming stripped 1 base from V and 10 bases from J, with 11 bases between. CDR1 is SGHTA and CDR2 is FQGNSA in the germline V gene. The CDR3 is CASSLGVWGEQFF. As DNA, the CDR3 is TGTGCCAGCAGCTTAGGAGTATGGGGGGAGCAGTTCTTC.

The J gene is TRBJ2-2, the V gene TRBV20-1; D gene ambiguous. The CDR3 is made up of 14 amino acids. CDR1 is DFQATT, CDR2 SNEGSKA, per germline (reference sequence). The CDR3: CRERRLSCTGELFF. The CDR3, as DNA: TGCAGGGAACGGCGTCTGTCGTGCACCGGGGAGCTGTTTTTT.

The chain carries TRBV2 and TRBJ1-6; D gene unclear. CDR1 is SNHLY and CDR2 is FYNNEI in the germline V gene. The CDR3 length is 17 residues. The germline V and J ends were trimmed by 2 bases and 0 bases, with 11 bases remaining between them. CDR3 DNA: TGTGCCAGCAGTGAACGCCAGCCCAGCTCCTATAATTCACCCCTCCACTTT. As protein: CASSERQPSSYNSPLHF. Together with reference TRBV2 and TRBJ1-6, the CDR3 gives the full variable domain: EPEVTQTPSHQVTQMGQEVILRCVPISNHLYFYWYRQILGQKVEFLVSFYNNEISEKSEIFDDQFSVERPDGSNFTLKIRSTKLEDSAMYFCASSERQPSSYNSPLHFGNGTRLTVT.

The sample holds many counts of this clonotype. The V call is TRBV4-1, the J call TRBJ1-2; 9 positions match TRBD1. V was pared by 1 base and J by 6 bases, with 0 bases of the junction left unmatched. The germline CDR1 and CDR2 sequences are MGHRA and YSYEKL. This CDR3 comprises 13 residues. CDR3 bases: TGCGCCAGCAGCCAAGGGACAGGGGATGGCTACACCTTC. This sequence encodes CASSQGTGDGYTF.

The rearrangement joins TRBV24-1 to TRBJ1-4; D remains ambiguous. The CDR3 has 14 residues. Trimming removed 9 bases from V and 6 bases from J, with 16 bases in between. Per germline, CDR1 KGHDR and CDR2 SFDVKD. CDR3 bases: TGTGCCACCTCAGAGCGTGGAAGGGATGAAAAACTGTTTTTT. It yields the protein CATSERGRDEKLFF.

In its sample, this clonotype was seen a few times. The J gene is TRBJ1-4, the V gene TRBV25-1; D is unclear. The CDR3 sequence is 13 residues long. Germline lookup yields CDR1 MGHDK and CDR2 SYGVNS. The germline V and J ends were trimmed by 6 bases and 2 bases, with 7 bases remaining between them. CDR3 in amino acids: CASREWTNEKLFF. CDR3 coding DNA: TGTGCCAGCAGGGAGTGGACTAATGAAAAACTGTTTTTT.

The rearrangement joins TRBV27 to TRBJ2-1, with D uncertain. The CDR3 runs to 11 residues. V gave up 10 bases and J gave up 6 bases, with 10 bases separating them. CDR1 and CDR2 (germline): MNHEY, SMNVEV (reference sequence). The CDR3 coding sequence is TGTGCCATCCTAACCCGCAATGAGCAGTTCTTC. It encodes CAILTRNEQFF.

This clonotype appeared a few times. V is TRBV25-1 and J is TRBJ2-1, with a weak D call TRBD2 (5 bases). The germline gives CDR1 MGHDK, CDR2 SYGVNS. Trimming left V 3 bases short and J 6 bases short, with 9 bases between. The CDR3 sequence is 13 residues long. This CDR3 reads CASSDLGLNEQFF. The DNA for the CDR3 is TGTGCCAGCAGTGATCTCGGACTCAATGAGCAGTTCTTC.

This sequence joins TRBV7-2 and TRBJ2-1; a weak D match, TRBD2 (5 bases). Per the germline V gene, CDR1 is SGHTA and CDR2 is FQGNSA. The V end was cut by 5 bases, the J end by 8 bases, with 13 bases between. The CDR3 covers 13 residues. This chain's CDR3 is CASSGTSYYEQFF. CDR3 sequence (DNA): TGTGCCAGCAGCGGAACTAGTTACTATGAGCAGTTCTTC.

This clonotype was detected a few times. The chain joins TRBV13 to TRBJ2-7; 11 bases line up with TRBD2. V gave up 5 bases and J gave up 5 bases; unmatched junction bases: 5. This CDR3 region has 14 residues. The germline CDR1 and CDR2 sequences are PRHDT and FYEKMQ (reference sequence). CDR3 sequence: CASSLLAGVNEQYF. The CDR3 nucleotides are TGTGCCAGCAGCCTACTAGCGGGAGTAAACGAGCAGTACTTC.

This rearrangement joins TRBV5-6 to TRBJ2-1; 13 bases align to TRBD2. Germline V gene data show CDR1 as SGHDT and CDR2 as YYEEEE. CDR3 length equals 20 residues. With 0 bases clipped from V and 1 base from J, the junction kept 10 bases outside the gene matches. CDR3 coding DNA: TGTGCCAGCAGCTTGGTTCCCACTAGCGGGAGGGCCTTTTCCTACAATGAGCAGTTCTTC. Translating it yields CASSLVPTSGRAFSYNEQFF.

This clonotype was recorded once. The rearrangement uses TRBV12-5 and TRBJ2-1; D is undetermined. The germline CDR1 and CDR2 sequences are LGHNT and FRNRAP. V shed 2 bases and J shed 5 bases, with 7 bases lying between them. This CDR3 comprises 13 residues. The CDR3 nucleotides read TGTGCTAGTGGTTTGTCTGGGCACAATGAGCAGTTCTTC. Translated: CASGLSGHNEQFF.

The V gene is TRBV12-3 or TRBV12-4, the J gene TRBJ2-7; D is unclear. This CDR3 contains 16 residues. V was trimmed by 6 bases and J by 0 bases, leaving 18 bases between them. CDR3 region: CASRSTGPPTSYEQYF. The CDR3 DNA reads TGTGCCAGCAGATCGACCGGGCCCCCAACCTCCTACGAGCAGTACTTC.

V usage is TRBV11-2 and J usage is TRBJ2-1; D is uncertain. Trimming took off 5 bases at V and 9 bases at J, with 8 bases between the two ends. CDR3 length: 11 residues. Germline-derived CDR1 and CDR2 are SGHAT and FQNNGV. The DNA for the CDR3 is TGTGCCAGCAGCGACACACGTGAGCAGTTCTTC. It codes for CASSDTREQFF.

The V call is TRBV15, the J call TRBJ2-2, with TRBD1 matching 9 bases. Germline lookup yields CDR1 LNHNV and CDR2 YYDKDF (reference sequence). The CDR3 is made up of 16 amino acids. The V gene end was trimmed by 2 bases and the J gene end by 3 bases; junction bases not matched to a gene: 4. Written as DNA, the CDR3 is TGTGCCACCAGCAGACCCGGGACAGGGTACACCGGGGAGCTGTTTTTT. Its protein product is CATSRPGTGYTGELFF.

This clonotype is a singleton in its sample. The chain couples TRBV7-9 to TRBJ2-7; 9 bases are shared with TRBD2. Germline V lookup: CDR1 SEHNR, CDR2 FQNEAQ (reference sequence). The CDR3 loop spans 13 amino acids. The V and J ends lost 9 bases and 3 bases, in that order; junction bases with no gene match: 6. The CDR3 is CASHSGGHYEQYF. Here the CDR3 DNA reads TGTGCCAGTCATAGCGGGGGTCACTACGAGCAGTACTTC.

The chain has TRBV11-2 and TRBJ2-3, with D possibly TRBD1 on 6 matching bases. V was pared by 1 base and J by 2 bases, with 16 bases between. Germline V gene sequence: CDR1 SGHAT, CDR2 FQNNGV. The CDR3 covers 17 residues. The CDR3 here is CASSLGLRTAPTDTQYF. As DNA, the CDR3 is TGTGCCAGCAGCTTAGGTTTACGGACAGCACCCACAGATACGCAGTATTTT. The whole variable domain, filled in from reference TRBV11-2 and TRBJ2-3, reads EAGVAQSPRYKIIEKRQSVAFWCNPISGHATLYWYQQILGQGPKLLIQFQNNGVVDDSQLPKDRFSAERLKGVDSTLKIQPAKLEDSAVYLCASSLGLRTAPTDTQYFGPGTRLTVL.

The chain links TRBV5-1 to TRBJ1-4; the D gene is possibly TRBD1 (5 bases). The CDR3 runs to 15 residues. The V gene lost 3 bases and the J gene lost 0 bases, with 9 bases spanning the gap. CDR1 is SGHRS, CDR2 YFSETQ, per germline. CDR3 protein: CASSYGASTNEKLFF. The CDR3 nucleotides are TGCGCCAGCAGCTACGGGGCATCAACTAATGAAAAACTGTTTTTT.